This T cell receptor beta chain came from a study of blood T cell repertoires in COVID-19 (dated by TCRdb to between 2020 and 2021). About the study as a whole: The collaborator samples originated in the United States, Italy and Spain and spanned the acute and convalescent phases of COVID-19. Where HLA class I and class II types were available, the types were taken from metadata supplied by the sample provider, not from assay-based typing. A freely available public database, intended as a resource for researchers studying the immune response to SARS-CoV-2, is where the repertoires were released. The dataset comprised deeply sampled blood TCRbeta repertoires from subjects exposed to, actively infected with, or recovered from COVID-19. Samples were obtained from the ongoing ImmuneRACE study (first 160 participants) and from 1,254 subjects provided by 6 global collaborators. The prospective study material was composed of cDNA or gDNA derived from T cells, B-cell-depleted T cells, or PBMCs. A de-identified subject ID, COVID-19 status, age in years and sex were almost always included in the sample metadata. What the authors observed across the whole study: Clinical and demographic metadata were provided uncurated, with the amount varying by source and participant.

Collaborating institutions collected whole blood in K2EDTA tubes following their own protocols. For TCRbeta analysis, collaborators shipped samples in one of three forms: frozen whole blood, isolated PBMCs, or DNA extracted from either of those sample types. This clone was seen a handful of times. Its target antigen remains unknown. No qualities accompany the bases; no much larger clone lies one base away. TCRbeta CDR3 regions were amplified from genomic DNA using the immunoSEQ Assay, a bias-controlled multiplex PCR. The paper's data handling went like this. Within the assay, amplification of reference gene primers was used to estimate how many nucleated cells each sample contained. To quantify the absolute abundance of each unique TCRbeta CDR3 rearrangement, sequence reads were collapsed and filtered. Productive Simpson clonality was computed per sample as the square root of Simpson's diversity index over productive rearrangements. TCRdb provides this immuneACCESS table in a form limited to in-frame rearrangements. Some clones are lacking; in checked studies, under half of them reflect an unresolved V gene, and why the rest are absent is not known. V and J calls and clone size follow that table, whereas D and trimming were derived from the DNA. For this sample there are tens of thousands of clones; more than 65% appear just once. 8.5% to 9% of the sample belongs to the ten largest clones.

This sequence was found in a woman aged 70-85 years with acute or convalescent COVID-19. Sequenced: peripheral blood.

The CDR3 region reads CASRRGTGAYGYTF. The bases are TGTGCCAGCAGAAGGGGGACAGGGGCCTATGGCTACACCTTC. The chain couples TRBV6-5 to TRBJ1-2; 10 bases in the middle match TRBD1. After removal of 6 bases from V and 4 bases from J, the junction retains 5 bases not matched to a gene. CDR1 and CDR2 (MNHEY, SVGAGI) derive from the germline V gene. The CDR3 runs 14 residues from the cysteine to the phenylalanine. Only the CDR3 portion is preserved as DNA: 42 bases, with reading frame beginning at the first base.